This T cell receptor (beta chain) appears in the sequencing data of a study of human T cells and chemical hapten exposure (TCRdb year 2021). In terms of the full investigation: For sensitization, 2% DPC in acetone was applied to a roughly 2 cm by roughly 2 cm area of upper inner arm skin. Blood samples were taken from patients before sensitization (week 0) and at 2, 6 and about 24 weeks after DPC sensitization. The mostly female patient cohort included alopecia areata with under or over 50% scalp involvement, alopecia totalis and alopecia universalis. Throughout the approximately 22-week study period, patients were also given weekly therapeutic DPC doses on the scalp. This study followed changes in the peripheral blood TCR repertoire in vivo during primary and secondary sensitization of alopecia patients to the hapten diphenylcyclopropenone (DPC). Patch testing was done on the upper back using Finn chambers containing 0.01% DPC, and results were scored after 6 days according to International Contact Dermatitis Research Group standards. The libraries were sequenced as a pool, and the TCR yield per sample differed mostly because of small variations in library volumes within the pool. For TCR sequencing, blood came from 25 to 30 alopecia patients at anywhere from one to four time points (pre-sensitization, 2, 6 and 24 weeks). Points the paper makes about the study in general: Significantly more large CDR3 similarity clusters were formed by expanded TCRs than by pre-sensitization or healthy control sets, consistent with antigen-driven responses. Alopecia, a presumed autoimmune disease, was present in all patients, so the immune response of the patients might differ from that of healthy individuals. DPC sensitization did not change how many TCRs were above 1 in 1000 frequency, and no evidence was found of alterations in global repertoire structure. The number of PT1 expanded TCRs positively correlated with patch test score, significant at thresholds 8, 16 and 32 but not 4. Repeated subsampling changed both the strength of the expansion versus patch-test correlation and the threshold at which that correlation became significant.

The time point label for this specimen denotes: pre-sensitization, week 0. The treatment or condition label of this sample denotes: therapeutic diphenylcyclopropenone sensitization with weekly scalp DPC. Blood at each patch-test visit was drawn before the patch test was applied. Eligible patients were aged 18 to 70, diagnosed with alopecia, deemed suitable for DPC therapy, and excluded if pregnant. Unfractionated whole blood was collected in Tempus Blood RNA tubes, and total RNA was extracted from that blood. The library relied on RACE. The sample was run on a NextSeq 500. During library preparation, unique molecular identifiers were attached to individual cDNA molecules so that TCRs could be counted in a quantitative, reproducible way. From each blood RNA sample, both TCR alpha and TCR beta chains were sequenced. The authors' analysis ran thus. A median of about 87,000 TCRs per sample was observed, with a range of about 20,000 to 750,000. The Decombinator software suite was used to annotate the V, J and CDR3 of the TCR reads. For the PS versus PT1 abundance plots, all samples were subsampled to the same number of TCRs (28,000). TCRs were defined as expanded if absent before sensitization and observed at least eight times at the 2-week time point. The raw public reads went through TCRdb reprocessing: fastp at Q25, MiXCR clone calling, in-frame beta chains kept. Every entry covers one CDR3 protein and lists the most common genes and DNA from its rows. These V and J calls rely on TCRdb rather than the paper's analysis. Across this sample there are around 250,000 distinct CDR3 sequences, with approximately 8.6% seen only once. Clones ranked in the top ten supply over 2% of the sample.

Remarks on this clonotype: Its target antigen remains unknown. No base-level quality is on record; no much larger clone is a single base apart.

The CDR3 has 13 amino acids, counting the end cysteine and phenylalanine. The read is trimmed to its CDR3 DNA, 39 bases read in frame from base 1. V is shortened by 7 bases, J by 8 bases, and the region joining them spans 12 bases. In the germline V gene, CDR1 corresponds to MDHEN and CDR2 to SYDVKM. Sample: whole blood, taken in connection with sensitization to the hapten diphenylcyclopropenone (DPC). The sequence links TRBV28 to TRBJ1-6; no confident D gene assignment can be made. This receptor was obtained from a woman in her thirties or forties with alopecia areata. Some clones in this sample may be carry-over from other donors' samples. The CDR3 is CASTLRADSPLHF. The DNA sequence is TGTGCCAGCACCCTTAGGGCGGATTCACCCCTCCACTTT.